This section outlines one T cell receptor beta chain sequence together with its context. The sample originates from a study of blood T cell repertoires in COVID-19. Study details: The samples span acute and convalescent COVID-19 from the United States, Italy and Spain. The cDNA or gDNA used as material had been derived from T cells, B-cell-depleted T cells, or PBMCs.

Per the germline V gene, CDR1 is SGHRS and CDR2 is YFSETQ. Deletions cut 0 bases from V and 1 base from J, with 10 bases between. The CDR3 is made up of 15 amino acids. The authors' processing: Scientists estimated how many nucleated cells there were by amplifying reference gene primers. TCRdb's copy holds only in-frame clones and misses some; the assay was immunoSEQ multiplex PCR. V and J calls and clone size are copied from that table; D and trimming were computed from the DNA. Among tens of thousands of clones listed, 80% to 90% were seen once. The chain couples TRBV5-1 to TRBJ1-1; D possibly corresponds to TRBD1 (6 bases). Sample: peripheral blood. The sequence was collected from a man between 45 and 60 years old with active COVID-19. CDR3 DNA sequence: TGCGCCAGCAGCTTGGACGGGACAAGGAACACTGAAGCTTTCTTT. It yields the protein CASSLDGTRNTEAFF.